This T cell receptor (beta chain) was obtained from a study of blood T cell repertoires in COVID-19. The overall study: Acute-phase and convalescent COVID-19 samples originated in the United States, Italy and Spain. Nucleic acid was either cDNA or gDNA, and it came from T cells, B-cell-depleted T cells, or PBMCs.

Source study methods: Reference gene primer amplification yielded estimated nucleated cell counts. TCRdb's table, derived via immunoSEQ multiplex PCR, lists solely in-frame clones and lacks some. That table gives V, J and clone size, and the DNA gave D and trimming. This table holds roughly 380,000 clones, roughly 80% found once. Sequencing used peripheral blood. The receptor comes from a human donor with acute or convalescent COVID-19. The donor label of this sample is uncertain.

The CDR3 DNA reads TGTGCCAGCAGTTTTGGGCTGGACATGTGGCGGTTCTTC. This gives the protein CASSFGLDMWRFF. The rearrangement uses TRBV27 and TRBJ2-1, with D tentatively TRBD1 (5 bases). This CDR3 comprises 13 residues. Looked up from germline, CDR1 is MNHEY and CDR2 is SMNVEV (reference sequence). The ends were cut back, 3 bases at V and 15 bases at J, with 18 bases in the middle.